This T cell receptor (beta chain) emerged from a study of blood T cell repertoires in COVID-19. On the study more broadly: Sites in the United States, Italy and Spain provided acute and convalescent COVID-19 samples.

The Seattle patients joined while their infection was active and were tracked longitudinally afterward. CDR1 is SGHVS and CDR2 is FNYEAQ in the germline V gene. The CDR3 totals 15 residues. V lost 1 base and J lost 4; bases outside the gene matches: 4. This clone was picked up a small number of times. Original methodology: Reference gene primer amplification in the assay estimated nucleated cell counts. The repertoire was sequenced with immunoSEQ multiplex PCR; TCRdb's copy has only in-frame clones and lacks some. V, J and clone size are taken as reported in that table, and D and trimming were inferred from the DNA itself. The table has some 230,000 clones, around 86% seen once.

The source of this sequence is a woman aged 45-60 years with COVID-19, enrolled during active disease. The chain links TRBV7-6 to TRBJ2-5, with TRBD2 identical over 9 bases. Sequencing used peripheral blood. In nucleotides, the CDR3 is TGTGCCAGCAGCTTAGAGCTAGCGGGACTAGAGACCCAGTACTTC. This encodes CASSLELAGLETQYF.